The rows below give T cell receptor beta chains drawn from one sample of a study of blood T cells in healthy people across ages. In TCRdb, the 5' RACE reads were re-called with MiXCR into one record per CDR3 protein. The table lists some 800,000 distinct CDR3 sequences, roughly 25% of them singletons. The same data also went into a second study, on T cells of mothers and their children.

The sample consisted of blood. The receptors shown here come from a boy aged 5-17 years in good health. CDR3s include the opening cysteine and the closing phenylalanine or tryptophan.

>NA|TRBV11-2
CASSLDVGSLTYEQYF
>TRBJ2-7|TRBV28
CASRNRVSEQYF
>NA|TRBV7-2
CASSVQGALTYNEQFF
>TRBJ1-4|TRBV10-3
CAIRSGQSYNEKLFF
>TRBJ2-7|TRBV12-3/TRBV12-4
CASSLGVSSSYEQYF
>TRBJ2-6|TRBV13
CASSLRTGALSGANVLTF
>TRBJ1-1|TRBV29-1
CSVEYWGRAGTEAFF
>TRBJ1-2|TRBV12-3/TRBV12-4
CASSLDRFLYGYTF
>TRBJ1-3|TRBV6-6
CASSQVPGNTIYF
>TRBJ2-7|TRBV28
CASSLFSRPGTYEQYF
>NA|TRBV7-7
CASSSGLAENYEQYF
>TRBJ1-2|TRBV6-6
CASSETGGGYGYTF
>TRBJ2-1|TRBV20-1
CSVPGPTKYNEQFF
>TRBJ1-3|TRBV29-1
CSAEDRVLSSGNTIYF
>TRBJ2-1|TRBV9
CASSVEGTLSNEQFF
>TRBJ2-1|TRBV29-1
CSVEAGGHYNEQFF
>TRBJ2-1|TRBV3-1
CASSQEMGTTLNREQFF
>TRBJ2-5|TRBV2
CASSAQTSWGETQYF
>TRBJ2-7|TRBV18
CASSLGDRIYEQYF
>TRBJ2-1|TRBV29-1
CSVEDFSEYNEQFF
>TRBJ1-2|TRBV5-1
CASSLEGPLGYGYTF
>TRBJ2-5|TRBV5-5
CASSLEGGKGETQYF
>TRBJ2-5|TRBV7-6
CASSLPSGGGLGETQYF
>TRBJ2-1|TRBV29-1
CSALKGLADYNEQFF
>TRBJ2-7|TRBV6-5
CASSYPPRGTAFYEQYF
>NA|TRBV27
CASSGLQGARETQYF
>TRBJ2-7|TRBV4-2
CASSQEPGLASWEQYF
>TRBJ1-6|TRBV9
CASSVSGASPLHF
>TRBJ1-2|TRBV24-1
CATSDTLANYGYTF
>TRBJ2-1|TRBV6-6
CASSKLADDYNEQFF
>TRBJ2-1|TRBV7-2
CASSLFAVGSNEQFF
>TRBJ2-1|TRBV6-5
CASSLLAGAFNEQFF
>TRBJ1-4|TRBV7-2
CASSFSPGLNNEKLFF
>TRBJ2-1|TRBV24-1
CATSDPMTGTGNNEQFF
>TRBJ2-5|TRBV29-1
CSVEGWAAQYF
>TRBJ1-2|TRBV20-1
CSALINSERIRSRNYGYTF
>TRBJ1-1|TRBV29-1
CSVEANTEAFF
>TRBJ1-1|TRBV25-1
CASSDRTGTGEAFF
>TRBJ1-1|TRBV12-3/TRBV12-4
CASSYRGTNTEAFF
>TRBJ1-2|TRBV10-1
CASSGPTGGNYGYTF
>TRBJ1-4|TRBV15
CATSRSTGRLEKLFF
>TRBJ1-5|TRBV6-2/TRBV6-3
CASSYSGGVNQPQHF
>TRBJ1-1|TRBV5-1
CASSRDSQSTEAFF
>TRBJ1-2|TRBV20-1
CSATSGTGGYYGYTF
>TRBJ1-5|TRBV27
CASATGTGGQPQHF
>TRBJ1-1|TRBV6-1
CASSEGQGPAEAFF
>TRBJ2-5|TRBV5-1
CASRRTLAAQETQYF
>NA|TRBV7-3
CASSWGANEQFF
>TRBJ2-5|TRBV3-1
CASSRRSGETQETQYF
>TRBJ2-3|TRBV20-1
CSARERGYNAFTDTQYF
>TRBJ2-5|TRBV6-2/TRBV6-3
CASSYWGTAEETQYF
>TRBJ2-7|TRBV7-2
CASSDRRDRVTPWYF